This T cell receptor beta chain was recovered during a study of T cell responses to AZD1222 COVID-19 vaccine. Study results and caveats: An increase in Spike-specific TCR breadth and depth was observed after two AZD1222 doses. The study found vaccine-associated CD4 TCRs spanning spike, dominant at 160-218 and 743-854. Baseline serostatus was positive in only a handful of AZD1222 recipients. Clonal diversity was possibly underestimated; the donors were predominantly white British and more often female.

In germline, CDR1 is MGHDK, CDR2 SYGVNS. The CDR3 is 16 amino acids. The V gene lost 3 bases and the J gene lost 6 bases, with 17 bases spanning the gap. Sequencing was performed with immunoSEQ multiplex PCR; in TCRdb, only in-frame clones are kept and a portion is missing. The table shows some 120,000 clones, with about 88% occurring only once. With regard to this clone: Its matching antigen is unknown.

The sequencing here drew on peripheral blood, taken on day 0 of MenACWY control vaccination. The sequence came from an adult in good health. The chain combines TRBV25-1 with TRBJ2-2; D perhaps matches TRBD2 (6 bases). CDR3 bases: TGTGCCAGCAGTGACCGGGGGACGGTCCATCCCGGGGAGCTGTTTTTT. Protein sequence: CASSDRGTVHPGELFF.